Listed here is a single T cell receptor beta chain. Its antigen remains unidentified. No base quality information exists; no much larger clone differs at one position. The CDR3 runs 15 residues from the cysteine to the phenylalanine. Here the CDR3 DNA is all that survives: 45 bases in frame from base 1. In the germline V gene, CDR1 corresponds to SGHRS and CDR2 to YFSETQ. Ends trimmed: V by 4 bases, J by 4 bases; bases unmatched to a gene: 5. This sample was taken from a study of blood T cell repertoires in COVID-19 (TCRdb year 2020). For context, the study as a whole: The collaborator samples originated in the United States, Italy and Spain and spanned the acute and convalescent phases of COVID-19. The prospective study material was composed of cDNA or gDNA derived from T cells, B-cell-depleted T cells, or PBMCs. Subjects who had been exposed to COVID-19, were actively infected with it, or had recovered from it provided the deeply sampled blood TCRbeta repertoires that made up the dataset. The repertoires were released in a freely available public database intended as a resource for research on the immune response to SARS-CoV-2. Samples were obtained from the ongoing ImmuneRACE study (first 160 participants) and from 1,000 to 1,500 subjects provided by 6 global collaborators. A de-identified subject ID, COVID-19 status, age in years and sex were almost always included in the sample metadata. Where available, HLA class I and class II types were obtained from metadata supplied by the sample provider rather than from assay-based typing. Results the study describes overall, beyond this receptor: Clinical and demographic metadata were provided uncurated, with the amount varying by source and participant.

Each collaborating institution followed its own protocols to collect whole blood in K2EDTA tubes. For TCRbeta analysis, collaborators shipped samples as frozen whole blood, isolated PBMCs, or DNA extracted from either of those sample types. The immunoSEQ Assay, a bias-controlled multiplex PCR, was used to amplify TCRbeta CDR3 regions from genomic DNA. As for the authors' bioinformatics: Within the assay, amplification of reference gene primers was used to estimate how many nucleated cells each sample contained. To quantify the absolute abundance of each unique TCRbeta CDR3 rearrangement, sequence reads were collapsed and filtered. For each sample, productive Simpson clonality was calculated as the square root of Simpson's diversity index across productive rearrangements. Held by TCRdb, this immuneACCESS table contains in-frame sequences only and omits some clones. Under half of the omission traces to an unresolved V gene where checked; the cause of the rest is unknown. The V and J calls and the clone size are those of that table, but D and trimming were determined from the DNA. The sample table shows approximately 13,000 clones, and nearly 75% are seen once. Under 25% of the sample lies in the top ten.

This receptor was identified in a boy between 2 and 10 years old with active or convalescent COVID-19. The sequencing input was peripheral blood. The chain is made from TRBV5-1 and TRBJ2-2, with 9 central nucleotides matching TRBD1. Here is the DNA: TGCGCCAGCAGCCCCTGGACAGGGGCCACCGGGGAGCTGTTTTTT. It is translated as CASSPWTGATGELFF. The full variable domain, completed from the reference TRBV5-1 and TRBJ2-2 proteins outside the CDR3, reads KAGVTQTPRYLIKTRGQQVTLSCSPISGHRSVSWYQQTPGQGLQFLFEYFSETQRNKGNFPGRFSGRQFSNSRSEMNVSTLELGDSALYLCASSPWTGATGELFFGEGSRLTVL.